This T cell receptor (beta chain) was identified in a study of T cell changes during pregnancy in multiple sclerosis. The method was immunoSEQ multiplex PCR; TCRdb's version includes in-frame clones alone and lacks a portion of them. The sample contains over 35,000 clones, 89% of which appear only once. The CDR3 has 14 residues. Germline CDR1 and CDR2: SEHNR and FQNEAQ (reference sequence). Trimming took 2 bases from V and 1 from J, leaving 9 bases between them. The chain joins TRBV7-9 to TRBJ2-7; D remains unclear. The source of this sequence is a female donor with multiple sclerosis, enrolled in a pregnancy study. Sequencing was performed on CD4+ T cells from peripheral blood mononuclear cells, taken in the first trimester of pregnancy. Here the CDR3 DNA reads TGTGCCAGCAGCTTACTGGGCAGATCCTACGAGCAGTACTTC. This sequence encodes CASSLLGRSYEQYF.